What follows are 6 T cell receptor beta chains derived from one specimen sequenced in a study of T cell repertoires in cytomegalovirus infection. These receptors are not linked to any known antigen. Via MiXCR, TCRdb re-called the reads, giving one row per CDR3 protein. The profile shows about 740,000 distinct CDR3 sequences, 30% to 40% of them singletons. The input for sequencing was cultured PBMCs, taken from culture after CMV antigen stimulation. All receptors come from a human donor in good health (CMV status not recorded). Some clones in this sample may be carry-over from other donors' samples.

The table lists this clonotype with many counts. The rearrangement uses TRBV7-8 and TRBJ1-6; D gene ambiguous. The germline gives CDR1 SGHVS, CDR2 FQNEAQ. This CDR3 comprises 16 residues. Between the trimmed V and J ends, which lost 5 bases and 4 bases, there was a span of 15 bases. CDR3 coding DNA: TGTGCCAGCAGCCCGTGGAGTAGTCCTTATAATTCACCCCTCCACTTT. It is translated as CASSPWSSPYNSPLHF.

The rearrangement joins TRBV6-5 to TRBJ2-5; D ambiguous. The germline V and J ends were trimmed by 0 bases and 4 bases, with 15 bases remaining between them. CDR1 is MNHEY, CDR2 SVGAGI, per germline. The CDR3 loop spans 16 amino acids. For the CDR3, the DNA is TGTGCCAGCAGTTACTCCCTGTCCAGGCCCAGAGAGACCCAGTACTTC. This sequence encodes CASSYSLSRPRETQYF.

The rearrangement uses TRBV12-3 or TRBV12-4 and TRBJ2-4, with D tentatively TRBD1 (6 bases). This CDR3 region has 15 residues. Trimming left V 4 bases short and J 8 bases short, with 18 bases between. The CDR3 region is CASSSVAGVGDIQYF. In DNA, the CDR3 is TGTGCCAGCAGTTCTGTGGCAGGGGTGGGAGACATTCAGTACTTC.

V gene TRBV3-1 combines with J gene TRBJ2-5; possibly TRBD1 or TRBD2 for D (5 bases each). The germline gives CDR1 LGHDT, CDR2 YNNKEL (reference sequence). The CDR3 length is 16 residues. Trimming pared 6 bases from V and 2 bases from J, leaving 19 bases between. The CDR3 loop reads CASSPPRGSRQETQYF. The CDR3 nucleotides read TGTGCCAGCAGTCCACCCCGGGGCAGCAGACAAGAGACCCAGTACTTC.

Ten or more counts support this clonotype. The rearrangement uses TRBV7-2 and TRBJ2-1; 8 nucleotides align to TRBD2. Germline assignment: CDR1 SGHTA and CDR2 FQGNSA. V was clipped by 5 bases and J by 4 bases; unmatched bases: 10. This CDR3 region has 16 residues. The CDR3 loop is CASSPSRAGAYNEQFF. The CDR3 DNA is TGTGCCAGCAGCCCTTCGAGAGCGGGAGCTTACAATGAGCAGTTCTTC.

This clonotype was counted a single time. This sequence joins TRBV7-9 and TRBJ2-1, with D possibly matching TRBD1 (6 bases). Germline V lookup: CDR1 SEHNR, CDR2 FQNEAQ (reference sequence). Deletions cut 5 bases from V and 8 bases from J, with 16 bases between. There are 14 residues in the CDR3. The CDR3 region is CASSIGQSGDEQFF. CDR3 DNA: TGTGCCAGCAGCATAGGACAGTCCGGGGATGAGCAGTTCTTC.